One sample yielded the 30 T cell receptor beta chains listed below, sequenced in a study of T-cell memory formation after mild COVID-19 (dated by TCRdb to about 2021). Libraries came from 5' RACE. For sequencing, an Illumina NovaSeq 6000 was employed. Starting from the raw public reads, TCRdb applied fastp trimming at Q25, assembled clones with MiXCR and retained in-frame beta chains. Rows are unified per CDR3 protein, each entry keeping the most common DNA and genes. The sample yields hundreds of thousands of distinct CDR3 sequences; more than 15% were counted once. The ten largest make up approximately 23% of the sample. The material sequenced was PBMCs or a T cell subset sorted from them (not recorded which). These receptor sequences come from a man younger than 35 who had mild COVID-19 (a few samples of this study predate the infection). The sample titles of this study are shuffled in the database, so cell type and time point are left out; the donor was told from shared clones.

This clonotype was detected many times. This chain uses TRBV5-6 with TRBJ1-1; TRBD1 is a possible D gene (5 bases). Trimming removed 2 bases from V and 1 base from J, with 6 bases in between. CDR1 and CDR2 from the germline V gene are SGHDT and YYEEEE. CDR3 size: 13 residues. The CDR3 loop is CASSFQGNTEAFF. CDR3 sequence (DNA): TGTGCCAGCAGCTTTCAGGGGAACACTGAAGCTTTCTTT.

The chain couples TRBV7-2 to TRBJ2-5; D remains unclear. This CDR3 has 14 residues. V was pared by 4 bases and J by 1 base, with 10 bases between. Germline V gene lookup returns CDR1 SGHTA and CDR2 FQGNSA. As DNA, the CDR3 is TGTGCCAGCAGCTCCTACCGCCGCCAAGAGACCCAGTACTTC. This codes for CASSSYRRQETQYF.

The J gene is TRBJ1-5, the V gene TRBV20-1; TRBD1 aligns across 8 bases. J gave up 6 bases and V 0 bases, and 4 bases lay outside the gene matches. The germline V gene encodes CDR1 DFQATT and CDR2 SNEGSKA (reference sequence). The CDR3 contains 14 residues. As DNA, the CDR3 is TGCAGTGCTAGAGATCCAGGGGGCGGTCAGCCCCAGCATTTT. Translation gives CSARDPGGGQPQHF.

This clonotype appeared many times. The chain joins TRBV24-1 to TRBJ2-2; D is ambiguous. V was pared by 3 bases and J by 9 bases, with 13 bases between. Germline CDR1 reads KGHDR; CDR2 reads SFDVKD. CDR3 length: 14 amino acids. The CDR3 nucleotides are TGTGCCACCAGTGATCCCGGGTCCCGGAGGGAGCTGTTTTTT. It specifies CATSDPGSRRELFF.

This chain links TRBV3-1 with TRBJ2-1; 8 nucleotides match TRBD2. Germline CDR1 reads LGHDT; CDR2 reads YNNKEL (reference sequence). CDR3 size: 16 residues. Germline trimming cut 5 bases from V and 8 bases from J; bases unmatched to any gene: 14. The CDR3 DNA sequence: TGTGCCAGCAGCGAACCCGGGACTAGTTCTCTGGATGAGCAGTTCTTC. It codes for CASSEPGTSSLDEQFF.

The chain has TRBV7-9 and TRBJ1-5; D perhaps matches TRBD1 (5 bases). In germline, CDR1 is SEHNR, CDR2 FQNEAQ (reference sequence). This CDR3 is 14 amino acids long. Trimming cost V 1 base and J 3 bases, with 7 bases left between them. The CDR3 DNA reads TGTGCCAGCAGCTTAGGGGGGAACAATCAGCCCCAGCATTTT. This sequence encodes CASSLGGNNQPQHF.

This chain connects TRBV20-1 to TRBJ2-7; a possible D gene is TRBD1 (5 bases). Germline V gives CDR1 DFQATT, CDR2 SNEGSKA (reference sequence). V lost 0 bases and J lost 5, with 14 bases in between. The CDR3 is 14 residues long. The CDR3 DNA follows: TGCAGTGCTAGAGATGGTAAGGGGTACGACGAGCAGTACTTC. This codes for CSARDGKGYDEQYF.

The chain couples TRBV4-1 to TRBJ2-5, with TRBD2 as a possible D gene (6 bases). CDR1 and CDR2 from the germline V gene are MGHRA and YSYEKL. The V and J ends lost 0 bases and 7 bases respectively, with 18 bases between them. CDR3 length: 16 amino acids. The CDR3 here is CASSQEGGIGLGTQYF. The CDR3 coding sequence is TGCGCCAGCAGCCAAGAAGGAGGGATCGGACTCGGGACCCAGTACTTC.

This chain links TRBV12-3 or TRBV12-4 with TRBJ2-1; D tentatively fits TRBD1 or TRBD2 (5 bases each). This CDR3 has 15 amino acids. Trimming stripped 5 bases from V and 2 bases from J, with 13 bases between. CDR3 in amino acids: CASSLTRGAYNEQFF. CDR3 sequence (DNA): TGTGCCAGCAGTCTTACTAGGGGCGCCTACAATGAGCAGTTCTTC.

The chain couples TRBV5-1 to TRBJ2-7; D is undetermined. Per the germline V gene, CDR1 is SGHRS and CDR2 is YFSETQ. The CDR3 spans 13 residues. Trimming left V 3 bases short and J 2 bases short, with 9 bases between. The CDR3 is CASSSPLTYEQYF. The CDR3 DNA reads as TGCGCCAGCAGCTCACCCCTGACCTACGAGCAGTACTTC.

This clonotype has a count of ten or more. The chain couples TRBV20-1 to TRBJ1-1; TRBD1 matches 7 bases. CDR1 is DFQATT, CDR2 SNEGSKA, per germline (reference sequence). The CDR3 consists of 15 residues. After removal of 0 bases from V and 0 bases from J, the junction contained 4 bases not matched to a gene. The chain's CDR3 is CSARDFRGMNTEAFF. CDR3 coding DNA: TGCAGTGCTAGAGACTTCAGGGGGATGAACACTGAAGCTTTCTTT.

This clonotype was detected a few times. The chain recombines TRBV27 with TRBJ1-1, with 9 bases matching TRBD1. Germline V gives CDR1 MNHEY, CDR2 SMNVEV (reference sequence). The junction had 6 bases not matched to a gene; V was cut back by 6 bases and J by 1 base. The CDR3 spans 15 residues. The CDR3 sequence: CASRGDREGNTEAFF. The CDR3, as DNA: TGTGCCAGCAGGGGGGACAGGGAGGGGAACACTGAAGCTTTCTTT.

V gene TRBV7-2 combines with J gene TRBJ1-2, with D tentatively TRBD1 (5 bases). The germline V and J ends were trimmed by 5 bases and 4 bases, with 14 bases remaining between them. The CDR3 runs to 14 residues. The germline V gene has CDR1 SGHTA and CDR2 FQGNSA. The CDR3 DNA follows: TGTGCCAGCAGCCCCACCCTAGGGGCCTATGGCTACACCTTC. Translation: CASSPTLGAYGYTF. The variable domain in full, completed from reference TRBV7-2 and TRBJ1-2, reads GAGVSQSPSNKVTEKGKDVELRCDPISGHTALYWYRQSLGQGLEFLIYFQGNSAPDKSGLPSDRFSAERTGGSVSTLTIQRTQQEDSAVYLCASSPTLGAYGYTFGSGTRLTVV.

This clonotype was seen a few times. V and J are TRBV5-1 and TRBJ2-5; tentative D call: TRBD1 (5 bases). V shed 4 bases and J shed 3 bases, with 10 bases lying between them. Germline values: CDR1 SGHRS, CDR2 YFSETQ. This CDR3 is built from 13 residues. The DNA of the CDR3 is TGCGCCAGCAGCCGGACAAGGGAAGAGACCCAGTACTTC. It is translated as CASSRTREETQYF.

The chain employs TRBV6-5 and TRBJ1-4, with TRBD1 as a possible D gene (5 bases). The V gene lost 3 bases and the J gene lost 3 bases, with 11 bases spanning the gap. The CDR3 has 15 residues. Germline V gives CDR1 MNHEY, CDR2 SVGAGI. The DNA for the CDR3 is TGTGCCAGCAGTTATTCCGGACACTCTAATGAAAAACTGTTTTTT. It yields the protein CASSYSGHSNEKLFF.

This clonotype appeared many times. V is TRBV4-2 and J is TRBJ2-1; 8 nucleotides agree with TRBD2. From germline, CDR1 is LGHNA and CDR2 YNFKEQ. There are 16 residues in the CDR3. Germline trimming cut 4 bases from V and 1 base from J; bases unmatched to any gene: 6. Written as DNA, the CDR3 is TGTGCCAGCAGCCCGTCGGGAGGGGAGTCCTACAATGAGCAGTTCTTC. Translated, it gives CASSPSGGESYNEQFF.

This chain connects TRBV5-1 to TRBJ2-7, with D perhaps TRBD1 (6 bases). Looked up from germline, CDR1 is SGHRS and CDR2 is YFSETQ. The CDR3 totals 16 residues. With 0 bases removed from V and 3 bases from J, the gap between germline ends came to 16 bases. The CDR3 DNA reads TGCGCCAGCAGCTTGGGGGGGCTACCCAACCTCTACGAGCAGTACGTC. It translates to CASSLGGLPNLYEQYV.

The V and J genes are TRBV5-1 and TRBJ1-1; D gene unclear. V lost 0 bases and J lost 3, with 15 bases in between. In germline, CDR1 is SGHRS, CDR2 YFSETQ. The CDR3 is 16 amino acids. For the CDR3, the DNA is TGCGCCAGCAGCTTGGGCAAGATGTCGGCGCACACTGAAGCTTTCTTT. The encoded protein is CASSLGKMSAHTEAFF.

This clonotype was seen a few times. V usage is TRBV4-1 and J usage is TRBJ2-5; 9 bases agree with TRBD1. Germline CDR1 MGHRA, CDR2 YSYEKL. This CDR3 spans 15 amino acids. J gave up 5 bases and V 1 base, and 5 bases lay outside the gene matches. The CDR3 is CASSQVQGAGETQYF. The CDR3 nucleotides are TGCGCCAGCAGCCAAGTACAGGGGGCGGGGGAGACCCAGTACTTC.

This clonotype was observed at least ten times. This sequence joins TRBV11-2 and TRBJ2-1; D is ambiguous. CDR3 size: 11 residues. The V and J ends lost 1 base and 10 bases respectively, with 5 bases between them. Per germline, CDR1 SGHAT and CDR2 FQNNGV. The DNA of the CDR3 is TGTGCCAGCAGCTTAGGTGGGGAGCAGTTCTTC. It yields the protein CASSLGGEQFF.

The table lists this clonotype with a few counts. This chain uses TRBV6-5 with TRBJ2-5; the D is unclear. The ends were cut back, 2 bases at V and 4 bases at J, with 11 bases in the middle. Germline V gene sequence: CDR1 MNHEY, CDR2 SVGAGI. This CDR3 is 14 amino acids long. As DNA, the CDR3 is TGTGCCAGCAGTTACCGAGGATCAGGAGAGACCCAGTACTTC. Its translation is CASSYRGSGETQYF.

This clonotype turned up a few times. The chain couples TRBV5-1 to TRBJ1-5, with D possibly being TRBD1 (6 bases). This CDR3 contains 13 residues. V was clipped by 0 bases and J by 8 bases, with 9 bases between them. Germline CDR1 and CDR2: SGHRS and YFSETQ. CDR3 residues: CASSLGGQEPQHF. The CDR3 DNA is TGCGCCAGCAGCTTGGGGGGGCAAGAGCCCCAGCATTTT. Full variable domain (missing parts from reference TRBV5-1 and TRBJ1-5): KAGVTQTPRYLIKTRGQQVTLSCSPISGHRSVSWYQQTPGQGLQFLFEYFSETQRNKGNFPGRFSGRQFSNSRSEMNVSTLELGDSALYLCASSLGGQEPQHFGDGTRLSIL.

In this sample, this clonotype turned up a few times. This chain uses TRBV20-1 with TRBJ2-5; weak D call: TRBD1 (6 bases). The CDR3 runs to 12 residues. The ends were cut back, 6 bases at V and 5 bases at J, with 13 bases in the middle. From germline, CDR1 is DFQATT and CDR2 SNEGSKA (reference sequence). CDR3 sequence (DNA): TGCAGTGCAAGGGGGAGTCAGGAGACCCAGTACTTC. It translates to CSARGSQETQYF.

In its sample, this clonotype was seen a few times. J is TRBJ2-1 and V is TRBV10-3; 12 positions agree with TRBD2. The CDR3 contains 18 residues. J was trimmed by 0 bases and V by 2 bases; bases with no gene match: 5. Germline loops: CDR1 ENHRY, CDR2 SYGVKD. The chain's CDR3 is CAISERASGGASYNEQFF. CDR3 sequence (DNA): TGTGCCATCAGTGAGCGGGCTAGCGGGGGGGCCTCCTACAATGAGCAGTTCTTC.

The rearrangement joins TRBV4-2 to TRBJ2-3; D uncertain. CDR1 LGHNA and CDR2 YNFKEQ come from the germline V gene. CDR3 length: 15 residues. Trimming pared 0 bases from V and 4 bases from J, leaving 11 bases between. In nucleotides, the CDR3 is TGTGCCAGCAGCCAAGATGCCAGACGGCCAGATACGCAGTATTTT. Translated, it gives CASSQDARRPDTQYF.

This clonotype was seen only a few times. The chain is built from TRBV3-1 and TRBJ2-7; D perhaps matches TRBD2 (5 bases). V lost 2 bases and J 3 bases, leaving 11 bases between the germline ends. This CDR3 contains 14 residues. Germline V gives CDR1 LGHDT, CDR2 YNNKEL (reference sequence). The CDR3 DNA reads TGTGCCAGCAGCCAATTAGGACTCCACTACGAGCAGTACTTC. Encoded protein: CASSQLGLHYEQYF.

The V and J genes are TRBV4-1 and TRBJ1-1; D gene uncertain. V lost 2 bases and J lost 5, with 12 bases in between. CDR1 and CDR2 (germline): MGHRA, YSYEKL. The CDR3 has 14 residues. The CDR3 sequence: CASSQLREVTEAFF. DNA for the CDR3: TGCGCCAGCAGCCAACTGAGGGAGGTAACTGAAGCTTTCTTT.

This clonotype was detected only a few times. The genes are TRBV7-2 and TRBJ1-3; D gene unclear. Germline V gene sequence: CDR1 SGHTA, CDR2 FQGNSA. The germline V and J ends were trimmed by 1 base and 4 bases, with 8 bases remaining between them. The CDR3 has 14 amino acids. The CDR3 nucleotides read TGTGCCAGCAGCTTAGGTCGGCTCGGAAACACCATATATTTT. Protein: CASSLGRLGNTIYF.

The V and J genes are TRBV7-2 and TRBJ1-4; D is undetermined. This CDR3 has 10 amino acids. Trimming took 11 bases from V and 8 from J, leaving 9 bases between them. The germline CDR1 and CDR2 sequences are SGHTA and FQGNSA. CDR3: CAATKEKLFF. The CDR3 DNA reads TGTGCCGCTACGAAGGAAAAACTGTTTTTT.

This clonotype turned up a few times. The chain is built from TRBV4-2 and TRBJ2-2, with a weak D call TRBD2 (5 bases). The CDR3 totals 15 residues. The ends were cut back, 6 bases at V and 1 base at J, with 12 bases in the middle. Germline assignment: CDR1 LGHNA and CDR2 YNFKEQ. The CDR3 nucleotides are TGTGCCAGCAGAAGAGGCGGGCTGAACACCGGGGAGCTGTTTTTT. Its protein product is CASRRGGLNTGELFF.